This T cell receptor beta chain was identified in a study of blood T cell repertoires in COVID-19. Germline V gives CDR1 SGHTA, CDR2 FQGNSA. The CDR3 consists of 15 residues. V shed 5 bases, J shed 8 bases, and the junction held 8 bases outside the gene matches. This table comes from immunoSEQ multiplex PCR, and its TCRdb copy is limited to in-frame clones, with some not included. Among under 250,000 clones, about 82% were seen once, and the ten largest hold approximately 6.2%. The specimen sequenced was peripheral blood. This chain connects TRBV7-2 to TRBJ1-4, with 10 bases lining up with TRBD1. The receptor's source is a woman at least 80 years old with COVID-19, enrolled during active disease. CDR3 amino acids: CASSTDRGRWEKLFF. The CDR3 nucleotides read TGTGCCAGCAGCACCGACAGGGGGCGTTGGGAAAAACTGTTTTTT.